This T cell receptor (beta chain) emerged from a study of neoadjuvant nivolumab and ipilimumab in lung cancer. Only in-frame clones appear in the TCRdb table, and some are missing; sequencing was by immunoSEQ multiplex PCR. The sample holds about 30,000 clones; roughly 90% are singletons and the top ten take under 2.5%. A word on this clone: The antigen is not known.

Study conclusions and caveats: Compared with tumor-adjacent uninvolved lung, resected tumors showed greater richness and clonality. Resected-tumor TCR richness correlated positively with pretherapy blood richness. Only two of four nivolumab-treated tumors gained richness and clonality by surgery.

This CDR3 spans 15 amino acids. Looked up from germline, CDR1 is SGHKS and CDR2 is YYEKEE (reference sequence). Trimming pared 0 bases from V and 4 bases from J, leaving 11 bases between. Sequencing used peripheral blood, obtained after neoadjuvant nivolumab, alone or with ipilimumab, at or shortly before surgery. The TCR originated in an adult with non-small cell lung cancer. The chain is built from TRBV5-5 and TRBJ1-5; TRBD1 is a possible D gene (5 bases). The CDR3 loop is CASSLGAGPNQPQHF. For the CDR3, the DNA is TGTGCCAGCAGCTTGGGGGCAGGGCCGAATCAGCCCCAGCATTTT. The entire variable domain, with the rest obtained from reference TRBV5-5 and TRBJ1-5, is as follows: DAGVTQSPTHLIKTRGQQVTLRCSPISGHKSVSWYQQVLGQGPQFIFQYYEKEERGRGNFPDRFSARQFPNYSSELNVNALLLGDSALYLCASSLGAGPNQPQHFGDGTRLSIL.